This T cell receptor beta chain was documented in a study of cytomegalovirus exposure and HLA in healthy donors. Findings and caveats of the study: In all likelihood, a cluster of highly shared sequence variants was a sequencing artifact. TCR beta V segments were, for the most part, productive about 87% or about 30% of the time in an earlier analysis. Cytomegalovirus association was listed for about 160 TCR beta chains.

Note on this clone: The antigen is unknown.

A multiplex PCR was run with 60 Vbeta primers and 13 Jbeta primers. The data were produced by immunoSEQ multiplex PCR, yet TCRdb's version contains in-frame clones alone and is incomplete. Of approximately 95,000 clones in the sample, 78% were seen once. Trimming removed 8 bases from V and 4 bases from J, with 11 bases in between. The CDR3 spans 12 residues. Germline V gene data show CDR1 as MDHEN and CDR2 as SYDVKM. The sequenced sample consisted of PBMCs. J is TRBJ1-2 and V is TRBV28; tentative D call: TRBD1 (5 bases). This TCR was sampled from a middle-aged woman in good health and CMV-seropositive. CDR3 region: CASDTGPYGYTF. For the CDR3, the DNA is TGTGCCAGCGACACAGGCCCCTATGGCTACACCTTC.